Described below is a single T cell receptor beta chain sequence and its context. Per the germline V gene, CDR1 is MNHEY and CDR2 is SMNVEV (reference sequence). Deletions cut 6 bases from V and 5 bases from J, with 13 bases between. The CDR3 has 14 residues. The sample originates from a study of blood T cell repertoires in COVID-19. Study at large: Spain, Italy and the United States supplied samples that represented acute and convalescent COVID-19. T cells, B-cell-depleted T cells, or PBMCs supplied cDNA or gDNA.

TCRdb keeps only in-frame clones here, not all; method: immunoSEQ multiplex PCR. The sample gives about 200,000 clones, 82% of which show up once; around 8% is in the top ten. The chain combines TRBV27 with TRBJ2-2; D may be TRBD2 (5 bases). The TCR comes from a woman of 80 years or more with COVID-19, enrolled during active disease. The sequencing input was peripheral blood. The CDR3 is CASRTLGGTGELFF. CDR3 nucleotides: TGTGCCAGCAGGACGCTGGGCGGGACCGGGGAGCTGTTTTTT.